This T cell receptor beta chain was captured by sequencing in a study of pediatric ulcerative colitis. Study information: Six or seven patients showed pancolitis and two showed left-sided colitis.

The rectum was sampled with one to two pinch biopsies at colonoscopy. This table comes from immunoSEQ multiplex PCR, and its TCRdb copy is limited to in-frame clones, with some not included. This table holds fewer than 30,000 clones, approximately 71% found once. General observations from the study: Repertoires came from total lymphocyte DNA, not specific subsets.

CDR1 is SGHTA and CDR2 is FQGNSA in the germline V gene. V shed 4 bases and J 9 bases; nucleotides not matched to a gene: 14. The CDR3 spans 16 residues. To note about this clone: Its target is unknown.

Source material: gut tissue. The receptor comes from a boy younger than 18 with severe ulcerative colitis. The chain recombines TRBV7-2 with TRBJ1-5; 8 bases are a match to TRBD1. The CDR3 region is CASSSGRQGRVAPQHF. The CDR3 coding sequence is TGTGCCAGCAGCTCGGGGAGACAGGGGAGGGTGGCGCCCCAGCATTTT.